This T cell receptor (beta chain) was identified during a study of blood T cell repertoires in COVID-19. As for the study in general: PBMCs, B-cell-depleted T cells, or T cells provided the cDNA or gDNA that made up the material.

TCRdb's copy holds only in-frame clones and misses some; the assay was immunoSEQ multiplex PCR. The table has under 300,000 clones, 85% to 90% seen once. As for this clone: The sample holds other DNA sequences that translate to the same CDR3.

The Seattle site enrolled patients during active infection and followed them longitudinally. V gave up 5 bases and J gave up 5 bases; unmatched junction bases: 2. The CDR3 is made up of 13 amino acids. The germline V gene encodes CDR1 SGHTA and CDR2 FQGNSA. V usage is TRBV7-2 and J usage is TRBJ1-1; TRBD1 matches at 10 bases. The TCR sequence derives from a woman aged 55-69 years with COVID-19, enrolled during active disease. The specimen was peripheral blood. The CDR3 DNA follows: TGTGCCAGCAGCCGGACAGGGGGAACTGAAGCTTTCTTT. This gives the protein CASSRTGGTEAFF.